The rows below give T cell receptor beta chains drawn from one sample of a study of T-cell reconstitution after alpha-beta-depleted transplantation in children. TCRdb redid the calling of the PCR reads with MiXCR, one entry per CDR3 protein. The sample consists of more than 75,000 distinct CDR3 sequences, around a quarter of them appearing once. This specimen was PBMCs, taken before TCRalphabeta/CD19-depleted stem cell transplant. All receptors come from a boy younger than 10 with acute lymphoblastic leukemia, due to receive a stem cell transplant. Each CDR3 is given with its conserved first and last residue. The order of the fields is D gene, clone size, J gene, V gene, CDR3 DNA, CDR3 protein. A D gene is named only where the DNA matches it firmly. Rows may omit the clone size; those that give it use once, few, many or a size class.

TRBD2 | . | TRBJ2-1 | TRBV11-2 | TGTGCCAGCAGCTTAGGGGCGGGAGCTAGTAATGAGCAGTTCTTC | CASSLGAGASNEQFF
. | . | TRBJ2-1 | TRBV5-6 | TGTGCCAGCAGCTCCCCCGTAAGTTACTCGTTTCACAATGAGCAGTTCTTC | CASSSPVSYSFHNEQFF
. | . | TRBJ2-1 | TRBV6-2/TRBV6-3 | TGTGCCAGCAGTTACTCAGTATACAATGAGCAGTTCTTC | CASSYSVYNEQFF
TRBD2 | . | TRBJ2-1 | TRBV20-1 | TGCAGTGCTAGGGCCCTAGCGGAGGGGCCCCAGTTCTTC | CSARALAEGPQFF
. | . | TRBJ1-6 | TRBV28 | TGTGCCAGCAGTTTGAATCCCGCGTCGTCCTCACCCCTCCACTTT | CASSLNPASSSPLHF
. | . | TRBJ1-2 | TRBV5-1 | TGCGCCAGCAGCTTACCAGGGGATAGTGGCTACACCTTC | CASSLPGDSGYTF
. | . | TRBJ1-2 | TRBV6-5 | TGTGCCAGCAGTTACAGGACAAATGCGCCCTATGGCTACACCTTC | CASSYRTNAPYGYTF
TRBD2 | . | TRBJ2-3 | TRBV5-5 | TGTGCCAGCACACCGGGACTAGCGGGAGTAGATACGCAGTATTTT | CASTPGLAGVDTQYF
TRBD2 | many | TRBJ2-5 | TRBV20-1 | TGCAGTGCTAGACCTATAGCGGGGCAAGAGACCCAGTACTTC | CSARPIAGQETQYF
. | . | TRBJ2-2 | TRBV7-7 | TGTGCCAGCAGCCGTAGTTACACCGGGGAGCTGTTTTTT | CASSRSYTGELFF
. | medium-sized | TRBJ2-3 | TRBV5-4 | TGTGCCAGCAGCTTGGTCGACAGGAAGGATACGCAGTATTTT | CASSLVDRKDTQYF
. | . | TRBJ1-3 | TRBV5-1 | TGCGCCAGCAGCTTGGACAGGGTATACTCTGGAAACACCATATATTTT | CASSLDRVYSGNTIYF
. | few | TRBJ2-1 | TRBV6-1 | TGTGCCACCTCTATAAGGGGGGCGAAGCGCAATGAGCAGTTCTTC | CATSIRGAKRNEQFF
. | . | TRBJ1-5 | TRBV6-1 | TGTGCCAGCAGTGAAAGGGTTGGTCAGCCCCAGCATTTT | CASSERVGQPQHF
. | . | TRBJ2-3 | TRBV5-4 | TGTGCCAGCAGCTTGATGGAGGGGCCTACGCAGTATTTT | CASSLMEGPTQYF
. | few | TRBJ2-2 | TRBV29-1 | TGCAGCGTTGGCGCCCGAGACACCGGGGAGCTGTTTTTT | CSVGARDTGELFF
TRBD2 | . | TRBJ2-5 | TRBV5-1 | TGCGCCAGCACTGAGACTAGCGGAGGGGCAAAGACCCAGTACTTC | CASTETSGGAKTQYF
. | . | TRBJ2-3 | TRBV6-5 | TGTGCCAGCAGTTACTCGGGGGGTACGCAGTATTTT | CASSYSGGTQYF
. | few | TRBJ2-1 | TRBV20-1 | TGCAGTAGTGGGAGTAGGGGACGGGGTGAGCAGTTCTTC | CSSGSRGRGEQFF
. | . | TRBJ1-1 | TRBV5-1 | TGCGCCAGCAGCTTGGTGGCGGGTCCGTTGAACACTGAAGCTTTCTTT | CASSLVAGPLNTEAFF
. | . | TRBJ2-3 | TRBV9 | TGTGCCAGCAGCCCCCTAACAATCCGTACAGATACGCAGTATTTT | CASSPLTIRTDTQYF
TRBD2 | . | TRBJ2-7 | TRBV5-1 | TGCGCCAGCAGCTTACGACTAGCGGGATATACCGAGCAGTACTTC | CASSLRLAGYTEQYF
. | many | TRBJ2-7 | TRBV9 | TGTGCCAGCAGCAACCCGTCAGGGTTGGAGCAGTACTTC | CASSNPSGLEQYF
. | few | TRBJ2-1 | TRBV12-3/TRBV12-4 | TGTGCCAGCAGTTTTAAGCCGCCCCCCAATGAGCAGTTCTTC | CASSFKPPPNEQFF
. | . | TRBJ1-6 | TRBV7-2 | TGTGCCAGCAGCCCACGGGGGGCTTCACCCCTCCACTTT | CASSPRGASPLHF
TRBD1 | few | TRBJ1-5 | TRBV6-1 | TGTGCCAGCAGTGCGGTTGGGACAGGGGATCAGCCCCAGCATTTT | CASSAVGTGDQPQHF
. | . | TRBJ2-5 | TRBV6-1 | TGTGCCAGCAGTGAATACGGGTACCAAGAGACCCAGTACTTC | CASSEYGYQETQYF
TRBD2 | . | TRBJ2-7 | TRBV7-8 | TGTGCCAGCAGCTTAACGCTAGCGGAGGCCTACGAGCAGTACTTC | CASSLTLAEAYEQYF
TRBD1 | once | TRBJ2-1 | TRBV7-8 | TGTGCCACTTCCGGGACAGGGGGCAATGAGCAGTTCTTC | CATSGTGGNEQFF
. | once | TRBJ2-1 | TRBV27 | TGTGCCTGCAAAGACCGGTTTCGGGATGAGCAGTTCTTC | CACKDRFRDEQFF
. | few | TRBJ1-1 | TRBV7-9 | TGTGCCAGCAGCCCCGAACTGAACACTGAAGCTTTCTTT | CASSPELNTEAFF
. | few | TRBJ1-1 | TRBV9 | TGTGCCAGCAGCGTAGCTCAGCTTAACACTGAAGCTTTCTTT | CASSVAQLNTEAFF
TRBD1 | medium-sized | TRBJ2-7 | TRBV27 | TGTGCCAGCAGTCCCGGGACAGGGGTGAACGAGCAGTACTTC | CASSPGTGVNEQYF
. | few | TRBJ2-1 | TRBV21-1 | TGTGCCAGCAAGACTAGAGTTACCTACAATGAGCAGTTCTTC | CASKTRVTYNEQFF
TRBD2 | . | TRBJ2-7 | TRBV5-6 | TGTGCCAGCAGCTTTACCGGGAGGGCCGGCTACGAGCAGTACTTC | CASSFTGRAGYEQYF